The next 19 T cell receptor beta chains were all read from a single sample in a study of T cells after yellow fever vaccination. TCRdb analysed the 5' RACE reads with MiXCR anew, one entry per CDR3 protein. The sample shows a few hundred thousand distinct CDR3 sequences, approximately 4.5% of them seen only once. Sequenced here: PBMCs, sampled 15 days after the yellow fever booster vaccination. Source of these receptors: a man younger than 35 who received the YFV17D yellow fever vaccine.

This clonotype was picked up many times. A read error may produce the germline difference seen at one junction end. The chain joins TRBV7-2 to TRBJ2-3, with 11 bases that match TRBD2. Germline V lookup: CDR1 SGHTA, CDR2 FQGNSA. The CDR3 is made up of 14 amino acids. The DNA of the CDR3 is TGTGCCAGCAGTTTAGCGGGGGGGGGAGATACGCAGTATTTT. Its translation is CASSLAGGGDTQYF.

This clonotype was detected a few times. The chain combines TRBV7-2 with TRBJ2-3; D might be TRBD2 (5 bases). Trimming took off 8 bases at V and 4 bases at J, with 16 bases between the two ends. This CDR3 region has 14 residues. Germline CDR1 SGHTA, CDR2 FQGNSA. The CDR3 region is CASWSRGLADTQYF. CDR3 in DNA: TGTGCCAGCTGGAGCCGGGGATTGGCAGATACGCAGTATTTT.

At least ten counts were recorded for this clonotype. V gene TRBV4-1 combines with J gene TRBJ1-2; the match to TRBD1 covers 7 bases. The V and J ends lost 2 bases and 6 bases, in that order; junction bases with no gene match: 12. This CDR3 is built from 16 residues. Germline CDR1 is MGHRA and CDR2 is YSYEKL. The CDR3 nucleotides are TGCGCCAGCAGCCAACGGGACAGCTCTTTTACCGATGGCTACACCTTC. This encodes CASSQRDSSFTDGYTF.

CDR3 protein: CSARDPGGTDTQYF. The CDR3 region has the DNA TGCAGTGCTAGAGATCCGGGGGGAACAGATACGCAGTATTTT. The chain links TRBV20-1 to TRBJ2-3; 7 bases fit TRBD2. V dropped 0 bases and J dropped 3; count of bases not matched to a gene: 3. Per the germline V gene, CDR1 is DFQATT and CDR2 is SNEGSKA (reference sequence). The CDR3 has 14 amino acids.

This clonotype was picked up many times. CDR3 DNA: TGTGCCAGCAGCCCCGACACCGATCTTAACTATGGCTACACCTTC. Protein sequence: CASSPDTDLNYGYTF. V and J are TRBV7-9 and TRBJ1-2; D is unclear. The V and J ends lost 5 bases and 1 base respectively, with 14 bases between them. CDR1 SEHNR and CDR2 FQNEAQ come from the germline V gene (reference sequence). This CDR3 comprises 15 residues.

The chain recombines TRBV10-1 with TRBJ2-7; D is possibly TRBD1 (6 bases). Germline values: CDR1 WNHNN, CDR2 SYGVQD (reference sequence). This CDR3 has 13 amino acids. The V gene lost 2 bases and the J gene lost 5 bases, with 10 bases spanning the gap. Here the CDR3 DNA reads TGCGCCAGCAGTGAGGGGGGCCAGGACGAGCAGTACTTC. Amino acids: CASSEGGQDEQYF.

V and J are TRBV5-1 and TRBJ2-5; perhaps TRBD1 as D (5 bases). V was clipped by 1 base and J by 5 bases, with 15 bases between them. This CDR3 is built from 15 residues. Germline lookup yields CDR1 SGHRS and CDR2 YFSETQ. CDR3 coding DNA: TGCGCCAGCAGCTTGTCTCCTCAGGGCGCTGAGACCCAGTACTTC. It encodes CASSLSPQGAETQYF.

This clonotype was found many times. The rearrangement uses TRBV5-1 and TRBJ2-5; a possible D gene is TRBD2 (6 bases). The ends were cut back, 0 bases at V and 2 bases at J, with 11 bases in the middle. CDR1 is SGHRS, CDR2 YFSETQ, per germline. The CDR3 contains 15 residues. The CDR3 coding sequence is TGCGCCAGCAGCTTGGACCCGGCGGGGCAAGAGACCCAGTACTTC. Translating gives CASSLDPAGQETQYF.

The chain couples TRBV4-1 to TRBJ2-5, with 8 bases lining up with TRBD2. The germline V gene encodes CDR1 MGHRA and CDR2 YSYEKL. The CDR3 has 16 residues. J was trimmed by 4 bases and V by 0 bases; bases with no gene match: 7. The DNA for the CDR3 is TGCGCCAGCAGCCAAGATTCGGGGGGGCTGGGAGAGACCCAGTACTTC. The encoded protein is CASSQDSGGLGETQYF.

This clonotype was recorded at least ten times. CDR3 sequence reads: CSVSGLGGSDTQYF. DNA for the CDR3: TGCAGCGTTTCCGGGCTGGGGGGGTCAGATACGCAGTATTTT. The rearrangement joins TRBV29-1 to TRBJ2-3; 7 bases match TRBD2. The V gene end was trimmed by 5 bases and the J gene end by 4 bases; junction bases not matched to a gene: 9. The CDR3 length is 14 residues. Germline CDR1 and CDR2: SQVTM and ANQGSEA.

The chain recombines TRBV18 with TRBJ2-2; perhaps D is TRBD1 or TRBD2 (6 bases each). Looked up from germline, CDR1 is KGHSH and CDR2 is LQKENI. Trimming took off 1 base at V and 5 bases at J, with 14 bases between the two ends. CDR3 size: 16 residues. The CDR3 sequence: CASSPLRGRRTGELFF. In DNA, the CDR3 is TGTGCCAGCTCACCACTCCGGGGGCGAAGGACCGGGGAGCTGTTTTTT.

This clonotype was seen ten or more times. The chain joins TRBV5-1 to TRBJ2-2; D possibly corresponds to TRBD1 (5 bases). Trimming pared 0 bases from V and 6 bases from J, leaving 9 bases between. This CDR3 has 14 amino acids. In germline, CDR1 is SGHRS, CDR2 YFSETQ. Here the CDR3 reads CASSLGGASGELFF. The CDR3 DNA follows: TGCGCCAGCAGCTTGGGGGGCGCATCCGGGGAGCTGTTTTTT.

This clonotype was observed a handful of times. The chain couples TRBV4-1 to TRBJ1-1, with D perhaps matching TRBD1 (6 bases). The CDR3 is made up of 17 amino acids. Trimming removed 4 bases at V and 11 bases at J, with 29 bases between. Germline V lookup: CDR1 MGHRA, CDR2 YSYEKL. This chain's CDR3 is CASSPTQGAIPKVGAFF. CDR3 DNA: TGCGCCAGCAGCCCTACACAGGGCGCGATCCCTAAGGTTGGGGCTTTCTTT.

This clonotype was counted at least ten times. The V gene is TRBV7-2, the J gene TRBJ1-2; D gene uncertain. Trimming removed 3 bases from V and 12 bases from J, with 20 bases in between. Germline assignment: CDR1 SGHTA and CDR2 FQGNSA. The CDR3 is 14 amino acids. This CDR3 is CASSFRVDSLKNTF. CDR3 sequence (DNA): TGTGCCAGCAGCTTCAGAGTGGACTCGCTTAAAAACACCTTC. Full variable domain (remainder filled in from reference TRBV7-2 and TRBJ1-2): GAGVSQSPSNKVTEKGKDVELRCDPISGHTALYWYRQSLGQGLEFLIYFQGNSAPDKSGLPSDRFSAERTGGSVSTLTIQRTQQEDSAVYLCASSFRVDSLKNTFGSGTRLTVV.

This clonotype was observed many times. The chain is built from TRBV7-2 and TRBJ2-4; 7 nucleotides agree with TRBD2. Trimming removed 5 bases from V and 1 base from J; junction bases left unmatched: 5. The CDR3 spans 15 residues. The V gene's germline CDR1 is SGHTA and CDR2 FQGNSA. CDR3 DNA sequence: TGTGCCAGCAGCAGGGACTACGGGGCCAAAAACATTCAGTACTTC. Amino acids: CASSRDYGAKNIQYF.

This clonotype was seen many times. This chain uses TRBV5-1 with TRBJ1-2; no definite D call. V gave up 0 bases and J gave up 5 bases, with 11 bases separating them. The germline gives CDR1 SGHRS, CDR2 YFSETQ. The CDR3 runs 14 residues. This CDR3 is CASSLDNGSYGYTF. The CDR3 nucleotides are TGCGCCAGCAGCTTGGACAATGGGAGTTATGGCTACACCTTC. Full variable domain (outside the CDR3, taken from reference TRBV5-1 and TRBJ1-2): KAGVTQTPRYLIKTRGQQVTLSCSPISGHRSVSWYQQTPGQGLQFLFEYFSETQRNKGNFPGRFSGRQFSNSRSEMNVSTLELGDSALYLCASSLDNGSYGYTFGSGTRLTVV.

The chain is built from TRBV5-1 and TRBJ2-2; D unclear. CDR1 and CDR2 (germline): SGHRS, YFSETQ. The CDR3 loop spans 15 amino acids. Trimming stripped 4 bases from V and 3 bases from J, with 13 bases between. CDR3 residues: CASSPDRAHTGELFF. Here the CDR3 DNA reads TGCGCCAGCAGCCCGGACCGGGCCCACACCGGGGAGCTGTTTTTT.

The V and J genes are TRBV27 and TRBJ2-5; D is possibly TRBD2 (5 bases). CDR1 and CDR2 from the germline V gene are MNHEY and SMNVEV (reference sequence). V gave up 6 bases and J gave up 6 bases, with 14 bases separating them. This CDR3 has 13 amino acids. The CDR3: CASRDSGLKTQYF. The DNA for the CDR3 is TGTGCCAGCAGGGACTCTGGGTTGAAGACCCAGTACTTC.

At least ten counts were recorded for this clonotype. The chain carries TRBV10-3 and TRBJ2-7; 7 bases line up with TRBD1. The V gene end was trimmed by 5 bases and the J gene end by 6 bases; junction bases not matched to a gene: 7. Germline CDR1 ENHRY, CDR2 SYGVKD. There are 13 residues in the CDR3. CDR3 loop: CAISPTGISEQYV. The CDR3 DNA reads as TGTGCCATCAGTCCGACAGGGATAAGCGAGCAGTACGTC.